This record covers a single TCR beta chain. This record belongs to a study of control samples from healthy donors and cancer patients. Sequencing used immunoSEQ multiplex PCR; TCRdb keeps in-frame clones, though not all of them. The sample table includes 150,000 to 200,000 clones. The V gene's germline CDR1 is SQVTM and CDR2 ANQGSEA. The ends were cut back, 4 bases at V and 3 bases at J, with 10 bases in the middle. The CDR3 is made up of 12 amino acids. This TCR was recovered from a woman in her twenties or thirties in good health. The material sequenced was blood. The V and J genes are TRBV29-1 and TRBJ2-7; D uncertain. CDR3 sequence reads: CSVGYLDYEQYF. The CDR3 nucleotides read TGCAGCGTTGGGTATTTGGACTACGAGCAGTACTTC.